The source of this TCR beta chain is a study of blood T cell repertoires in COVID-19. Study in general: There were acute and convalescent COVID-19 samples, and they came from the United States, Italy and Spain. In each case, the material was cDNA or gDNA derived from T cells, B-cell-depleted T cells, or PBMCs.

In the original analysis: By means of reference gene primer amplification, nucleated cell counts were estimated. Libraries were prepared by immunoSEQ multiplex PCR; TCRdb keeps only in-frame clonotypes and omits some of them. V, J and clone size are those of that table, while D and trimming were read from the DNA. The table records some 240,000 clones, about nine tenths of them present only once. V lost 8 bases, J lost 6 bases, and 26 bases lay in between. The CDR3 loop spans 15 amino acids. The germline CDR1 and CDR2 sequences are SQVTM and ANQGSEA. The receptor's source is a man aged 55 to 70 who had recovered from COVID-19. The source material was peripheral blood. The rearrangement joins TRBV29-1 to TRBJ2-7; tentative D call: TRBD2 (6 bases). Here the CDR3 DNA reads TGCAGCTCCCAGGAGGGGAAGGGTGAAGTGTTCGAGCAGTACTTC. Protein: CSSQEGKGEVFEQYF.